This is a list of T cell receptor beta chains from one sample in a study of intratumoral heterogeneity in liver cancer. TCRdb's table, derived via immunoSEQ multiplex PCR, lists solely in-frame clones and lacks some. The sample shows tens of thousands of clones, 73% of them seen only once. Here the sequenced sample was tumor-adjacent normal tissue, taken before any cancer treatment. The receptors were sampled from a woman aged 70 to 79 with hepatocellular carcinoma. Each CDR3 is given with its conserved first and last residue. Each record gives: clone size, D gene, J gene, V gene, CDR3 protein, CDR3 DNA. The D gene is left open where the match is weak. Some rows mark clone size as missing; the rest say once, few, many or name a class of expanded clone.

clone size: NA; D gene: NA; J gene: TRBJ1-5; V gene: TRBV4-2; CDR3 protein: CASSQEVWQPQHF; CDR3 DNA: TGTGCCAGCAGCCAAGAGGTTTGGCAGCCCCAGCATTTT
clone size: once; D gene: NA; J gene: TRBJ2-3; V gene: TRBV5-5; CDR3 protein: CASSLGPGVRGGTQYF; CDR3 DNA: TGTGCCAGCAGCTTGGGGCCTGGCGTTCGTGGGGGTACGCAGTATTTT
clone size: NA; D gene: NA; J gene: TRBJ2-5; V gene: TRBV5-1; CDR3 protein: CASSFIDSQETQYF; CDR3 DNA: TGCGCCAGCAGCTTCATAGACAGTCAAGAGACCCAGTACTTC
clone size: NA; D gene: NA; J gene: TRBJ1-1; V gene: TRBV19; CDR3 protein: CASRRGLSMNTEAFF; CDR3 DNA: TGTGCCAGTAGGCGGGGGCTTTCCATGAACACTGAAGCTTTCTTT
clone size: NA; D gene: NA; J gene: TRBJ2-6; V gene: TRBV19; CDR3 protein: CARDKSTGANVLTF; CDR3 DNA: TGTGCCAGGGATAAGTCTACCGGGGCCAACGTCCTGACTTTC
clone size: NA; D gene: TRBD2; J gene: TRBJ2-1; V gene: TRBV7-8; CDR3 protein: CASSPWTSDYNEQFF; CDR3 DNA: TGTGCCAGCAGCCCTTGGACTAGCGACTACAATGAGCAGTTCTTC
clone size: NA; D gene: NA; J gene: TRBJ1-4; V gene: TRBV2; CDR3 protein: CASSEGTGNEKLFF; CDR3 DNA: TGTGCCAGCAGTGAAGGTACAGGCAATGAAAAACTGTTTTTT
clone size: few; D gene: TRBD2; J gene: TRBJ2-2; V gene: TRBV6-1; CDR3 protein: CASSEPPGGSGELFF; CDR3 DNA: TGTGCCAGCAGTGAACCCCCGGGAGGCTCCGGGGAGCTGTTTTTT
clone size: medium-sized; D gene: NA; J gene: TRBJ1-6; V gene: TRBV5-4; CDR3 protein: CASSPWTANSPLHF; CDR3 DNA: TGTGCCAGCAGCCCGTGGACGGCGAATTCACCCCTCCACTTT
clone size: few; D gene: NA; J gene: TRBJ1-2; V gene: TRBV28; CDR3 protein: CASRPGGRGRSNYGYTF; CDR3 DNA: TGTGCCAGCAGACCCGGTGGGAGGGGACGTTCTAACTATGGCTACACCTTC
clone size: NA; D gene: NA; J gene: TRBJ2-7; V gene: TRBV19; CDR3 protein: CASSIQREFAEQYF; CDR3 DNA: TGTGCCAGTAGTATACAGAGGGAGTTCGCGGAGCAGTACTTC
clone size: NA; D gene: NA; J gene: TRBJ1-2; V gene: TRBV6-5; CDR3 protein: CATSSANYGYTF; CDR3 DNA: TGTGCCACAAGCAGTGCTAACTATGGCTACACCTTC
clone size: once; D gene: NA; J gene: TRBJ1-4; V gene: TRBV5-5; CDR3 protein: CASSLDRGRELFF; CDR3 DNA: TGTGCCAGCAGCTTGGATAGAGGGAGAGAACTGTTTTTT
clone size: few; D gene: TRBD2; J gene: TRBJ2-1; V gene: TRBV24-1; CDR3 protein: CATSDFAGGPHEQFF; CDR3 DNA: TGTGCCACCAGTGATTTTGCGGGAGGGCCGCATGAGCAGTTCTTC
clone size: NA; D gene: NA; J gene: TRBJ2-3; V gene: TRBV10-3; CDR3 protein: CAISGRAEPTDTQYF; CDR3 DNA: TGTGCCATCAGTGGTAGAGCAGAACCCACAGATACGCAGTATTTT
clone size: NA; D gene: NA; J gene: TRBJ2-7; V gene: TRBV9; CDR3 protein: CASSVDGDSYEQYF; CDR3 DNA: TGTGCCAGCAGCGTAGACGGGGATTCCTACGAGCAGTACTTC
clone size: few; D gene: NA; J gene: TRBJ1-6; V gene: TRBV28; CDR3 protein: CASRYRSRYNSPLHF; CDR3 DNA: TGTGCCAGCAGATATCGAAGTCGTTATAATTCACCCCTCCACTTT
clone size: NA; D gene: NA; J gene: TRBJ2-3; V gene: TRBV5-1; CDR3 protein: CASSLFTASTDTQYF; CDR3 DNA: TGCGCCAGCAGCTTGTTCACAGCTAGCACAGATACGCAGTATTTT
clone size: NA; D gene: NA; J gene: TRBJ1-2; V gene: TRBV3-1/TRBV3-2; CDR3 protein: CASSQVSGVGYTF; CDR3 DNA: TGTGCCAGCAGCCAAGTGTCCGGGGTCGGCTACACCTTC
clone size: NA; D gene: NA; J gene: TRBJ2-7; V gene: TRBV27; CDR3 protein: CASSLSGFSYEQYF; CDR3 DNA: TGTGCCAGCAGTTTATCTGGCTTTTCCTACGAGCAGTACTTC
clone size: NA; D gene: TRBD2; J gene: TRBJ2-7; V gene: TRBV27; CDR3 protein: CASNPGGLAGFYEQYF; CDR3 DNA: TGTGCCAGCAACCCAGGTGGTCTAGCGGGATTCTACGAGCAGTACTTC
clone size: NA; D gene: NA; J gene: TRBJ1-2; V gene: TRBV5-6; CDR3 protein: CASSRTISGGYTF; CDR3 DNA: TGTGCCAGCAGCCGAACAATTAGCGGTGGCTACACCTTC
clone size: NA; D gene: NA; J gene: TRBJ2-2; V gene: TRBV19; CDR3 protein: CASILWGTGELFF; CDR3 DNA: TGTGCCAGTATTTTATGGGGAACCGGGGAGCTGTTTTTT
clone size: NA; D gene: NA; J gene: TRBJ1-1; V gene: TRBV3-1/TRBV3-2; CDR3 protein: CASSPYGRSGTEAFF; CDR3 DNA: TGTGCCAGCAGCCCGTACGGCCGCTCGGGCACTGAAGCTTTCTTT
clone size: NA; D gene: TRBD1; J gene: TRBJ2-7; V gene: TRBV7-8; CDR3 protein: CASSHEWDSSYEQYF; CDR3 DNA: TGTGCCAGCAGCCACGAGTGGGACAGCTCCTACGAGCAGTACTTC
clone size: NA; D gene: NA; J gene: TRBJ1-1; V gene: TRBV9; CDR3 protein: CASSVSGNTEAFF; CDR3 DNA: TGTGCCAGCAGCGTCAGTGGGAACACTGAAGCTTTCTTT
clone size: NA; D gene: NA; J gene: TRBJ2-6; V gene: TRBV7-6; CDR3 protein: CASSLAGANVLTF; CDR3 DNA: TGTGCCAGCAGCTTAGCTGGGGCCAACGTCCTGACTTTC
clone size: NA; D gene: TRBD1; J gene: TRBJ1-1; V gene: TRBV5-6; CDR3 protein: CASSTTGGTNTEAFF; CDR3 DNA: TGTGCCAGCAGCACCACAGGGGGAACGAACACTGAAGCTTTCTTT
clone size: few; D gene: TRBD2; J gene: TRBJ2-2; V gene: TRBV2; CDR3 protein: CASSGRLAENTGELFF; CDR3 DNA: TGTGCCAGCAGTGGCCGACTAGCGGAGAACACCGGGGAGCTGTTTTTT
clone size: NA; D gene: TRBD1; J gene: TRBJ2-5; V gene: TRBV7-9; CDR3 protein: CASSLTKGQGKETQYF; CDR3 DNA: TGTGCCAGCAGCTTAACTAAGGGACAGGGCAAAGAGACCCAGTACTTC
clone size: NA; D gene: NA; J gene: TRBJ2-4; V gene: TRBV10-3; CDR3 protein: CAIREKNIQYF; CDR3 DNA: TGTGCCATCAGGGAAAAAAACATTCAGTACTTC
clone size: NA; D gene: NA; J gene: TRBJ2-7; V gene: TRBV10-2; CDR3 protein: CASSDRGGSAEQYF; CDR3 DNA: TGCGCCAGCAGTGACAGGGGAGGTAGCGCCGAGCAGTACTTC
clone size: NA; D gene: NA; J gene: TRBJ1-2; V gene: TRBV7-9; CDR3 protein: CASSLDQGNYGYTF; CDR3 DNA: TGTGCCAGCAGCTTAGACCAGGGCAACTATGGCTACACCTTC
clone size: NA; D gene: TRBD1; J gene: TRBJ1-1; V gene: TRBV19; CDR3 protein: CASSIQGANTEAFF; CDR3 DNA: TGTGCCAGTAGTATTCAGGGGGCGAACACTGAAGCTTTCTTT
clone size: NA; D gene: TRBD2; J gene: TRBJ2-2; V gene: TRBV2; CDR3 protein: CASRTSLNTGELFF; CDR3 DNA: TGTGCCAGCAGGACTAGCCTGAACACCGGGGAGCTGTTTTTT
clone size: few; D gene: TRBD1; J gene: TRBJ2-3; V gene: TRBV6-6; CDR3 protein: CASSYSLQGAADTQYF; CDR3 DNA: TGTGCCAGCAGTTACTCCTTACAGGGGGCGGCAGATACGCAGTATTTT
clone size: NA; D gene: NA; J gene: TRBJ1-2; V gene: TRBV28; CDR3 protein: CASHRGGYTF; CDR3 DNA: TGTGCCAGCCACAGAGGAGGCTACACCTTC
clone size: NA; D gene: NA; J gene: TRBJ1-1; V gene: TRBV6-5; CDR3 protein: CASSKTGTGNTEAFF; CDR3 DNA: TGTGCCAGCAGTAAAACCGGGACTGGGAACACTGAAGCTTTCTTT
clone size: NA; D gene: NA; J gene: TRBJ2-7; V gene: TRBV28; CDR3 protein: CASSLGGSYEQYF; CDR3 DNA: TGTGCCAGCAGTTTGGGGGGATCCTACGAGCAGTACTTC
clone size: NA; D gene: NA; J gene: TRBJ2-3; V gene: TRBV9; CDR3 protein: CASSGLAPTDTQYF; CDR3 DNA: TGTGCCAGCAGCGGGTTAGCCCCCACAGATACGCAGTATTTT
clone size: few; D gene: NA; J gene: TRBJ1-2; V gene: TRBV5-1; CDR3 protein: CASSVETRDGGYGYTF; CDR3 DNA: TGCGCCAGCAGCGTAGAAACCCGGGACGGTGGCTATGGCTACACCTTC